The 25 T cell receptor beta chains below were found in one sample sequenced in a study of Graves' ophthalmopathy and Graves' hyperthyroidism. The authors amplified TCR beta CDR3 regions, and they did so from RNA transcripts for repertoire sequencing. In the first round, RT-PCR was carried out with HTBI primers, and a multiplex PCR formed the second round. TCRdb reprocessed the multiplex PCR reads with MiXCR, giving one entry per CDR3 protein. The data contain under 350,000 distinct CDR3 sequences, roughly a sixth of them singletons. Sequencing used peripheral blood. These receptors originate from an adult man with Graves' ophthalmopathy.

This clonotype appeared many times. This chain uses TRBV28 with TRBJ2-7; no definite D call. Germline values: CDR1 MDHEN, CDR2 SYDVKM. The V end was cut by 7 bases, the J end by 4 bases, with 17 bases between. The CDR3 contains 14 residues. CDR3 nucleotide sequence: TGTGCCAGCAACACGGTCAGGCCCCTTTACGAGCAGTACTTC. Translating gives CASNTVRPLYEQYF.

This clonotype was counted at least ten times. The gene calls are TRBV2 and TRBJ1-5; D is unclear. The CDR3 consists of 13 residues. In germline, CDR1 is SNHLY, CDR2 FYNNEI. Trimming left V 4 bases short and J 1 base short, with 5 bases between. This chain's CDR3 is CASSVTSNQPQHF. The CDR3, as DNA: TGTGCCAGCAGTGTAACAAGCAATCAGCCCCAGCATTTT.

This clonotype was seen only a few times. CDR3 protein: CASRPLAGRVGYTF. The CDR3 DNA reads TGTGCCTCTAGGCCCCTGGCAGGGAGAGTTGGCTACACCTTC. The V call is TRBV6-1, the J call TRBJ1-2; maybe TRBD1 (5 bases). Looked up from germline, CDR1 is MNHNS and CDR2 is SASEGT. The CDR3 totals 14 residues. The V gene lost 11 bases and the J gene lost 7 bases, with 23 bases spanning the gap.

This clonotype came up many times. This rearrangement joins TRBV3-1 to TRBJ1-5; D perhaps matches TRBD1 (5 bases). The germline V gene has CDR1 LGHDT and CDR2 YNNKEL (reference sequence). V was shortened by 1 base and J by 4 bases, with 8 bases between the two germline ends. The CDR3 is 14 amino acids. CDR3 loop: CASSQGGGNQPQHF. The CDR3, as DNA: TGTGCCAGCAGCCAAGGGGGCGGAAATCAGCCCCAGCATTTT.

This clonotype has only a few counts. This may be a read error, as it is one base from a much larger clone. The chain joins TRBV7-9 to TRBJ1-1; possible D gene TRBD1, 5 bases. The germline gives CDR1 SEHNR, CDR2 FQNEAQ (reference sequence). Trimming took 2 bases from V and 5 from J, leaving 15 bases between them. The CDR3 is made up of 15 amino acids. In nucleotides, the CDR3 is TGTGCCAGCAGCTTACTGGTAAGGGGATGGACTGAAGCTTTCTTT. Its protein product is CASSLLVRGWTEAFF.

This chain joins TRBV29-1 and TRBJ1-2; TRBD1 is a possible D gene (5 bases). CDR1 and CDR2 (germline): SQVTM, ANQGSEA. The V end was cut by 7 bases, the J end by 0 bases, with 12 bases between. CDR3 length equals 13 residues. The CDR3 DNA reads as TGCAGCGACCGACAGCGAACTAACTATGGCTACACCTTC. This gives the protein CSDRQRTNYGYTF.

CDR3 in amino acids: CASSLGGAGRFDSPLHF. The DNA of the CDR3 is TGTGCCAGCAGCTTAGGAGGTGCAGGGCGGTTTGATTCACCCCTCCACTTT. This chain connects TRBV7-2 to TRBJ1-6; weak D call: TRBD1 (5 bases). Per the germline V gene, CDR1 is SGHTA and CDR2 is FQGNSA. This CDR3 spans 17 amino acids. The V end lost 1 base, the J end lost 8 bases, and 18 bases lay between the germline ends.

Ten or more counts support this clonotype. J is TRBJ2-2 and V is TRBV29-1, with D perhaps TRBD2 (5 bases). Per germline, CDR1 SQVTM and CDR2 ANQGSEA. V gave up 7 bases and J gave up 6 bases, with 15 bases separating them. There are 13 residues in the CDR3. The CDR3 DNA reads TGCAGCGCTTCTCCGTGGGGAGCCGGGGAGCTGTTTTTT. It yields the protein CSASPWGAGELFF.

To note about this clonotype: At one end, the junction sequence differs from germline, possibly due to a read error. The rearrangement uses TRBV20-1 and TRBJ2-7, with 7 bases fitting TRBD1. The CDR3 extends over 11 amino acids. Germline CDR1 DFQATT, CDR2 SNEGSKA (reference sequence). The CDR3 reads CSVTDRVEQCF. Here the CDR3 DNA reads TGCAGTGTCACAGACAGGGTCGAGCAGTGCTTC.

This clonotype was counted ten times or more. This chain connects TRBV13 to TRBJ1-1; 8 positions agree with TRBD1. Per the germline V gene, CDR1 is PRHDT and CDR2 is FYEKMQ (reference sequence). This CDR3 has 17 residues. Losses at the gene ends were 5 bases for V and 2 bases for J; bases not matched to a gene: 13. The CDR3 DNA reads TGTGCCAGCAGCCTCACCAGTCCCGGGACAGGAAACACTGAAGCTTTCTTT. Translating gives CASSLTSPGTGNTEAFF.

This clonotype has ten or more counts. The chain uses TRBV27 and TRBJ2-7; TRBD1 matches at 8 bases. Per the germline V gene, CDR1 is MNHEY and CDR2 is SMNVEV (reference sequence). This CDR3 is 15 amino acids long. After removal of 8 bases from V and 3 bases from J, the junction contained 12 bases not matched to a gene. The CDR3 region has the DNA TGTGCCAGCGGACGCCTGGGGACAGGCTACTACGAGCAGTACTTC. Protein sequence: CASGRLGTGYYEQYF.

The V and J genes are TRBV24-1 and TRBJ2-5; 8 positions match TRBD1. Trimming removed 7 bases from V and 4 bases from J; junction bases left unmatched: 4. The CDR3 is 13 residues long. Germline CDR1 is KGHDR and CDR2 is SFDVKD. The CDR3 region is CATSSRGRETQYF. The CDR3 nucleotides read TGTGCCACCAGCAGCAGGGGGCGAGAGACCCAGTACTTC.

This clonotype showed up just once. The chain uses TRBV6-1 and TRBJ2-5, with TRBD2 matching 16 bases. Losses at the gene ends were 6 bases for V and 2 bases for J; bases not matched to a gene: 9. Per the germline V gene, CDR1 is MNHNS and CDR2 is SASEGT. The CDR3 totals 18 residues. This CDR3 reads CASSKTGTSGGVQETQYF. Here the CDR3 DNA reads TGTGCCAGCAGCAAAACCGGGACTAGCGGGGGGGTGCAAGAGACCCAGTACTTC.

This clonotype has a count of ten or more. The rearrangement uses TRBV6-1 and TRBJ1-3; D gene unclear. The CDR3 contains 14 residues. V lost 6 bases to trimming and J lost 2 bases, with 11 bases between them. The germline V gene encodes CDR1 MNHNS and CDR2 SASEGT. The CDR3 sequence is CASRPGTAGNTIYF. Written as DNA, the CDR3 is TGTGCCAGCAGACCCGGAACGGCTGGAAACACCATATATTTT.

There are many counts of this clonotype. The chain uses TRBV6-1 and TRBJ2-7, with D hard to call. Germline-derived CDR1 and CDR2 are MNHNS and SASEGT. Trimming shortened V by 2 bases and J by 6 bases, and 8 bases separated the two germline ends. The CDR3 loop spans 12 amino acids. The CDR3 region has the DNA TGTGCCAGCAGTGAAATCCGTTTCGAGCAGTACTTC. Its protein product is CASSEIRFEQYF.

Many counts were recorded for this clonotype. The V and J genes are TRBV7-2 and TRBJ2-2; 10 nucleotides agree with TRBD2. Germline trimming cut 5 bases from V and 1 base from J; bases unmatched to any gene: 4. Germline CDR1 is SGHTA and CDR2 is FQGNSA. The length of the CDR3 is 16 residues. The CDR3 DNA is TGTGCCAGCAGCCCGAGACTAGCGGGGAACACCGGGGAGCTGTTTTTT. Its translation is CASSPRLAGNTGELFF.

This clonotype was observed many times. The J gene is TRBJ1-1, the V gene TRBV20-1; 8 bases match TRBD1. J was trimmed by 5 bases and V by 3 bases; bases with no gene match: 5. This CDR3 region has 13 residues. CDR1 DFQATT and CDR2 SNEGSKA come from the germline V gene (reference sequence). The CDR3 bases are TGCAGTGCTAGTAGACAGGGGTTGACTGAAGCTTTCTTT. This translates into CSASRQGLTEAFF.

This clonotype was detected ten times or more. The chain employs TRBV6-8 and TRBJ2-7; D unclear. Germline V lookup: CDR1 MNHGY, CDR2 SAAAGT. There are 14 residues in the CDR3. V gave up 6 bases and J gave up 0 bases, with 12 bases separating them. The CDR3 sequence is CASRTQENSYEQYF. The CDR3 bases are TGTGCCAGCAGGACTCAGGAGAACTCCTACGAGCAGTACTTC.

This clonotype was recorded at least ten times. The chain couples TRBV6-1 to TRBJ2-5, with 9 bases matching TRBD2. V lost 0 bases and J lost 5; bases outside the gene matches: 7. Germline lookup yields CDR1 MNHNS and CDR2 SASEGT. CDR3 length: 16 residues. The CDR3 loop reads CASSEARTSAVETQYF. In DNA form, the CDR3 reads TGTGCCAGCAGTGAAGCAAGGACTAGCGCAGTGGAGACCCAGTACTTC.

This clonotype was detected many times. The J gene is TRBJ2-1, the V gene TRBV24-1; no clear D gene. CDR1 KGHDR and CDR2 SFDVKD come from the germline V gene. CDR3 length equals 15 residues. The ends were cut back, 1 base at V and 2 bases at J, with 8 bases in the middle. The CDR3 DNA reads TGTGCCACCAGTGATTTAGGGCGGACCTACAATGAGCAGTTCTTC. This encodes CATSDLGRTYNEQFF.

This clonotype was picked up many times. The rearrangement uses TRBV28 and TRBJ1-5, with 7 bases lining up with TRBD1. The CDR3 loop spans 15 amino acids. Unmatched junction bases numbered 5, after V lost 2 bases and J lost 4 bases. Germline loops: CDR1 MDHEN, CDR2 SYDVKM. In nucleotides, the CDR3 is TGTGCCAGCAGTTTAAGGCAGGGGGTGAATCAGCCCCAGCATTTT. Translation gives CASSLRQGVNQPQHF.

Ten or more counts support this clonotype. This rearrangement joins TRBV2 to TRBJ2-5, with D perhaps TRBD1 (6 bases). V shed 5 bases and J shed 5 bases, with 9 bases lying between them. Germline CDR1 reads SNHLY; CDR2 reads FYNNEI. CDR3 size: 12 residues. CDR3 residues: CASSRQEETQYF. The CDR3 DNA follows: TGTGCCAGCAGTCGACAGGAGGAGACCCAGTACTTC.

This clonotype was detected many times. This chain links TRBV15 with TRBJ2-2, with D perhaps TRBD1 (5 bases). The CDR3 extends over 15 amino acids. V dropped 0 bases and J dropped 6 bases, with 11 bases sitting between them. From germline, CDR1 is LNHNV and CDR2 YYDKDF (reference sequence). CDR3 region: CATSREVGLAGELFF. CDR3 in DNA: TGTGCCACCAGCAGAGAGGTGGGGCTAGCCGGGGAGCTGTTTTTT. Using reference TRBV15 and TRBJ2-2 for the parts outside the CDR3, the full variable domain is DAMVIQNPRYQVTQFGKPVTLSCSQTLNHNVMYWYQQKSSQAPKLLFHYYDKDFNNEADTPDNFQSRRPNTSFCFLDIRSPGLGDTAMYLCATSREVGLAGELFFGEGSRLTVL.

This clonotype occurred many times. This chain joins TRBV6-1 and TRBJ1-6, with no clear D. V was cut by 3 bases and J by 0 bases, with 6 bases left in between. The CDR3 spans 15 residues. Per germline, CDR1 MNHNS and CDR2 SASEGT. The CDR3 sequence is CASSDRSSYNSPLHF. The CDR3 nucleotides read TGTGCCAGCAGTGACAGAAGCTCCTATAATTCACCCCTCCACTTT.

This clonotype occurred many times. The chain joins TRBV7-9 to TRBJ1-2; TRBD1 aligns across 9 bases. The CDR3 contains 16 residues. The V segment lost 6 bases and the J segment 0 bases; nucleotides outside the gene matches: 8. CDR1 is SEHNR, CDR2 FQNEAQ, per germline (reference sequence). DNA of the CDR3: TGTGCCAGCAGACCCGACAGGGGGACGACTAACTATGGCTACACCTTC. Amino acids: CASRPDRGTTNYGYTF.